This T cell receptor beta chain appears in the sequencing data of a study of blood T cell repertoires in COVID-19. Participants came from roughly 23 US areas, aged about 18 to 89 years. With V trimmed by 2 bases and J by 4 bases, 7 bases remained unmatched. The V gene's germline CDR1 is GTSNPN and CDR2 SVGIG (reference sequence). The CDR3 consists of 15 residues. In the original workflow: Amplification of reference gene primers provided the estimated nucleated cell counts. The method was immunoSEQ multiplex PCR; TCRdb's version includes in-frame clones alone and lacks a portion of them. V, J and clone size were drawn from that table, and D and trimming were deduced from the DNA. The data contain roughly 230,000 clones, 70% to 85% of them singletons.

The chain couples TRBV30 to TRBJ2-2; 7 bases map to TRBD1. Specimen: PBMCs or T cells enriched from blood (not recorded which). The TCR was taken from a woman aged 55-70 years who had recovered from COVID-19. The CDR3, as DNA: TGTGCCTGGAGTACAAGGGGGCGCGGCACCGGGGAGCTGTTTTTT. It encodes CAWSTRGRGTGELFF.